This T cell receptor beta chain was sequenced during a study of T cell repertoires in cytomegalovirus infection. Study information: Signatures in public TCR beta sequences pointed to both CMV infection and matching HLA type. The study, taken as a whole, reports: Carriers of CMV plus the relevant HLA were identified by cumulative public TCR beta family frequency. It was HLA-C-restricted CMV-specific TCR beta clonotypes that dominated the response ex vivo.

This clonotype came up a few times. Its antigen is currently unknown. TCRdb reprocessed the reads via MiXCR and lists one record per CDR3 protein. The repertoire holds around 180,000 distinct CDR3 sequences, with 15% to 20% as singletons. V shed 2 bases and J shed 6 bases, with 10 bases lying between them. CDR1 SNHLY and CDR2 FYNNEI come from the germline V gene. The CDR3 is 14 amino acids. This chain uses TRBV2 with TRBJ1-4; D is undetermined. Material for sequencing was PBMCs. The TCR was taken from a human donor in good health (CMV status not recorded). Some clones in this sample may be carry-over from other donors' samples. The CDR3 is CASSEPRGDEKLFF. CDR3 coding DNA: TGTGCCAGCAGTGAACCCCGCGGGGATGAAAAACTGTTTTTT.